This T cell receptor beta chain came from a study of early T cells in non-severe SARS-CoV-2 infection. This CDR3 has 13 amino acids. Per germline, CDR1 SQVTM and CDR2 ANQGSEA. The trim removed 8 bases at V and 2 bases at J, leaving 8 bases unmatched. Separate cDNA molecules each had unique molecular identifiers attached to them. TCRdb analysed the 5' RACE reads with MiXCR anew, one entry per CDR3 protein. The sample includes over 30,000 distinct CDR3 sequences, roughly 6% of them seen just once. The sequenced sample consisted of whole blood. The genes are TRBV29-1 and TRBJ2-5; 7 bases fit TRBD1. The TCR sequence derives from an adult who was a healthcare worker with PCR-confirmed SARS-CoV-2 infection or an uninfected control (not recorded which). The CDR3 DNA reads TGCAGCTGTTGGGACAGCGCGCAAGAGACCCAGTACTTC. The encoded protein is CSCWDSAQETQYF.